This passage covers 2 T cell receptor beta chains from one sample sequenced in a study of PD-L1 blockade in urothelial cancer. Repertoires were generated with immunoSEQ multiplex PCR, while TCRdb's copy carries only in-frame clones and drops some. Of tens of thousands of clones listed, around 81% are singletons. Specified time point: pretreatment peripheral blood. The input for sequencing was PBMCs, taken around atezolizumab (anti-PD-L1) treatment. Every receptor here comes from a man aged 35-49 years with urothelial cancer.

This clone came up once. CDR3 sequence: CASSLQQGSTEAFF. CDR3 coding DNA: TGTGCCAGCAGCTTACAACAGGGGAGCACTGAAGCTTTCTTT. The chain joins TRBV6-6 to TRBJ1-1; 7 bases are shared with TRBD1. This CDR3 is 14 amino acids long. Germline CDR1 and CDR2: MNHNY and SVGAGI (reference sequence). J lost 4 bases, V lost 6 bases, and 8 bases had no gene match.

CDR3 amino acids: CASSIGLAGPQETQYF. The CDR3 coding sequence is TGTGCCAGCAGCATAGGACTAGCGGGACCCCAAGAGACCCAGTACTTC. The J gene is TRBJ2-5, the V gene TRBV7-9; TRBD2 matches 12 bases. The CDR3 runs 16 residues. Germline CDR1 reads SEHNR; CDR2 reads FQNEAQ (reference sequence). The V and J ends lost 5 bases and 1 base, in that order; junction bases with no gene match: 5.